This T cell receptor beta chain was identified in a study of T cell responses to AZD1222 COVID-19 vaccine. Assay used: immunoSEQ multiplex PCR; TCRdb lists only in-frame clones, some missing. The sample includes 180,000 or so clones, 90% to 95% seen only once; the top ten take approximately 0.64%. Per the germline V gene, CDR1 is MNHEY and CDR2 is SVGAGI. V was shortened by 0 bases and J by 11 bases, with 16 bases between the two germline ends. The CDR3 has 15 residues. This clonotype originated in an adult in good health. The chain employs TRBV6-5 and TRBJ1-4, with TRBD1 as a possible D gene (5 bases). The input for sequencing was peripheral blood, taken on day 0 of AZD1222 vaccination. The DNA of the CDR3 is TGTGCCAGCAGTTACTCGGCACAGGACGGCTACAAACTGTTTTTT. This encodes CASSYSAQDGYKLFF.